Included here is one TCR beta chain sequence, with context. The data belong to a study of cytomegalovirus exposure and HLA in healthy donors. The overall study: The approximately 600 first-cohort repertoires shared a platform with the 120 validation repertoires, as reported in a later analysis.

This CDR3 comprises 11 residues. Trimming removed 3 bases at V and 7 bases at J, with 6 bases between. The V gene's germline CDR1 is SEHNR and CDR2 FQNEAQ (reference sequence). Data came from immunoSEQ multiplex PCR; TCRdb stores just in-frame clones and leaves some out. The sample includes fewer than 70,000 clones, roughly 96% seen only once; the top ten take 5.8%. The sequenced material came from PBMCs. V and J are TRBV7-9 and TRBJ1-1, with TRBD1 as a possible D gene (5 bases). This TCR was recovered from a woman aged 18-30 years in good health and CMV-seropositive. The CDR3 region is CASSFRDEAFF. In DNA form, the CDR3 reads TGTGCCAGCAGCTTCAGGGATGAAGCTTTCTTT.